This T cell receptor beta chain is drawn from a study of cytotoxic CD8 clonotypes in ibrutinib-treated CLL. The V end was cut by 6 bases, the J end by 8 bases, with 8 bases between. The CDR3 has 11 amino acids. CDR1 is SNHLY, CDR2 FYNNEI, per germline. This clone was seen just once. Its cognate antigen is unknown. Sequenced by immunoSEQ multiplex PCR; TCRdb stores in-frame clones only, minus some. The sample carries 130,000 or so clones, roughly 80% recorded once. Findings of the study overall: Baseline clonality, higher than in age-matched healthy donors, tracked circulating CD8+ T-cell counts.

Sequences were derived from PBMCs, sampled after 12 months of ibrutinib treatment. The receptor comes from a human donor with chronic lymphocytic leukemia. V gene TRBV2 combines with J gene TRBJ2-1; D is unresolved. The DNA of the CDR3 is TGTGCCAGCAGCCCCTGGGATGAGCAGTTCTTC. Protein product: CASSPWDEQFF.